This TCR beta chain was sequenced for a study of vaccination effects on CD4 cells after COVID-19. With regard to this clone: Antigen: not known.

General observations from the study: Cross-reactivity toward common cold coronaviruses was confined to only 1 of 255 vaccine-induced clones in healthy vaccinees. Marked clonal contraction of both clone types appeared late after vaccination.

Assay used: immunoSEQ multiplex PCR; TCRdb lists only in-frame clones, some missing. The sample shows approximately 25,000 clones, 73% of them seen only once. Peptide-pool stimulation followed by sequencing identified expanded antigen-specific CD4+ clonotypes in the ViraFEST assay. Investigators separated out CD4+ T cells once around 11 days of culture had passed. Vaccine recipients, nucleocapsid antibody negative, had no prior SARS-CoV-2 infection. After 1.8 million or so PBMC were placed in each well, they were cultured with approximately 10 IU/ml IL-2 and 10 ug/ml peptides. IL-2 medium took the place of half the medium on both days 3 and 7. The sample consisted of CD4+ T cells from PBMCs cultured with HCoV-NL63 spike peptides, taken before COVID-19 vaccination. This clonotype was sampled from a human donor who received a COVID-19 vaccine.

The CDR3 coding sequence is TGCGCCAGCAGCTTGGGACAGGGTCGGGGAGATACGCAGTATTTT. This encodes CASSLGQGRGDTQYF. The chain links TRBV5-1 to TRBJ2-3; 7 positions match TRBD1. V lost 0 bases to trimming and J lost 5 bases; unmatched junction nucleotides: 6. Germline assignment: CDR1 SGHRS and CDR2 YFSETQ. This CDR3 has 15 amino acids.